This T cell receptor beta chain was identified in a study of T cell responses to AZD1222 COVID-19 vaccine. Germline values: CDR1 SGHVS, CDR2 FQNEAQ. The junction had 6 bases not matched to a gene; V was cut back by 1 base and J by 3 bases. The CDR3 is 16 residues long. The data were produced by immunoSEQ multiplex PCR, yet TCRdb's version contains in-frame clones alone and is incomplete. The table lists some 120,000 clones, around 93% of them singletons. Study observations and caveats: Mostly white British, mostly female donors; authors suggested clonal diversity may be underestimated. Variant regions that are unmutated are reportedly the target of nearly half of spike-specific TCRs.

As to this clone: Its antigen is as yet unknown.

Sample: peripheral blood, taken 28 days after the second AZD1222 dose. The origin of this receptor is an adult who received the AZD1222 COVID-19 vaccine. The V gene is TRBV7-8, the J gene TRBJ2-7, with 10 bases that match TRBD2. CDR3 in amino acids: CASSLGGTSDLYEQYF. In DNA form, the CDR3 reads TGTGCCAGCAGCTTAGGGGGGACTAGCGATCTCTACGAGCAGTACTTC.